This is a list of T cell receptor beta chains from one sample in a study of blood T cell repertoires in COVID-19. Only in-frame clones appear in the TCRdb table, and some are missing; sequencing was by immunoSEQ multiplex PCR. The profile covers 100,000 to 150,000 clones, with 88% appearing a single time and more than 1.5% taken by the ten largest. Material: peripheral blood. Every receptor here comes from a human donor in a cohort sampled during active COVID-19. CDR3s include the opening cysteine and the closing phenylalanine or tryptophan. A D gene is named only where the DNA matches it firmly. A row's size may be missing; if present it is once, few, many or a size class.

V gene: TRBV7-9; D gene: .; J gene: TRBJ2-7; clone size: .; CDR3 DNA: TGTGCCAGCAGCTTAGTGGGCCCACGGAGGAACGAGCAGTACTTC; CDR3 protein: CASSLVGPRRNEQYF
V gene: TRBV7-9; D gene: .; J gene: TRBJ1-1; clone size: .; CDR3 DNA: TGTGCCAGCAGCCCACCCACAGGAAACACTGAAGCTTTCTTT; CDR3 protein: CASSPPTGNTEAFF
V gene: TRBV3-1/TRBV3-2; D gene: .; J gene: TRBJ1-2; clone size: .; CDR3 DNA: TGTGCCAGCAGCCAAGCGGCGGGGCCGGACTATGGCTACACCTTC; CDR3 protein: CASSQAAGPDYGYTF
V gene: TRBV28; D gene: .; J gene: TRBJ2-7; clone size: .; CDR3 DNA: TGTGCCAGCAGGGGACTCTCGTACGAGCAGTACTTC; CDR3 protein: CASRGLSYEQYF
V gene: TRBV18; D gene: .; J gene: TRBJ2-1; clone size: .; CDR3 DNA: TGTGCCAGCTCACCAGCAGGGTCCTACAATGAGCAGTTCTTC; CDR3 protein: CASSPAGSYNEQFF
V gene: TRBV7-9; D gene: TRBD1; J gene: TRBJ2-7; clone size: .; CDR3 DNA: TGTGCCAGCAGCCCGAGGGACAGGGTGAGGGAGCAGTACTTC; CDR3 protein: CASSPRDRVREQYF
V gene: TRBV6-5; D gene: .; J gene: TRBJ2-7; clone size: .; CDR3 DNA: TGTGCCAGCAGGGTAGGGGGGGCCCTGGCGGGGGAGCAGTACTTC; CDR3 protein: CASRVGGALAGEQYF
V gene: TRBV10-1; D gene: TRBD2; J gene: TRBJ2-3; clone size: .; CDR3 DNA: TGCGCCAGCAGTGAGTACCCTAGCGGGGGTACAGATACGCAGTATTTT; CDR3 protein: CASSEYPSGGTDTQYF
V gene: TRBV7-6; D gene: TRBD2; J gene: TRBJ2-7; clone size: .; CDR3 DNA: TGTGCCAGCAGCTTAGAATTAGCGGGGGGTTTCTACGAGCAGTACTTC; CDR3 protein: CASSLELAGGFYEQYF
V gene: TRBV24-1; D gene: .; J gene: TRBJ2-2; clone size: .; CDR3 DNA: TGTGCCACCAGTGAAACTTCGAACACCGGGGAGCTGTTTTTT; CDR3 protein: CATSETSNTGELFF
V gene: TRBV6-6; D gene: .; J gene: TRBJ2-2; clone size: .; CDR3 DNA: TGTGCCAGCAGTTACTCCGGGGTCACCGGGGAGCTGTTTTTT; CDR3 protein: CASSYSGVTGELFF
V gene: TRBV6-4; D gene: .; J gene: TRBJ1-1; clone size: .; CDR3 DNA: TGTGCCAGCAGACCACAGGGAGTAGGCACTGAAGCTTTCTTT; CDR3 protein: CASRPQGVGTEAFF
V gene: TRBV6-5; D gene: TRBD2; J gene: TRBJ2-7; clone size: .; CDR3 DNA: TGTGCCAGCAGTTACTCCCGGACTAGCGACTCCTACGAGCAGTACTTC; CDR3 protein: CASSYSRTSDSYEQYF
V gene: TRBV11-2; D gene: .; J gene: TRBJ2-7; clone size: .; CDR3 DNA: TGTGCCAGCAGTTCACAGGGTTACGAGCAGTACTTC; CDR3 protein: CASSSQGYEQYF
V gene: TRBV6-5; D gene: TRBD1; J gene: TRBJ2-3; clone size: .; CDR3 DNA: TGTGCCAGCAGTTACGGGACAGCCACAGATACGCAGTATTTT; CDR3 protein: CASSYGTATDTQYF
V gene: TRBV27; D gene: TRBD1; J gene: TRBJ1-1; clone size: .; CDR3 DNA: TGTGCCAGCAGTTACAATATGGGACAGGGAAAGGGAACTGAAGCTTTCTTT; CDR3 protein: CASSYNMGQGKGTEAFF
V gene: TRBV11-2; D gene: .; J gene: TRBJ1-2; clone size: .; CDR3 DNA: TGTGCCAGCAGCCGGGGGGGGTTCTCAAATGGCTACACCTTC; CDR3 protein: CASSRGGFSNGYTF
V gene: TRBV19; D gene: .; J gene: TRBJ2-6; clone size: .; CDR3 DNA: TGTGCCAGTACCATTGGGGGGGCAGGGGATAGTGGGGCCAACGTCCTGACTTTC; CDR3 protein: CASTIGGAGDSGANVLTF
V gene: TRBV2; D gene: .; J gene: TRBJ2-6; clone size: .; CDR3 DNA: TGTACCAGCAGTGAAGCGCGGGGAGCTGGGGCCAACGTCCTGACTTTC; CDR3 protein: CTSSEARGAGANVLTF
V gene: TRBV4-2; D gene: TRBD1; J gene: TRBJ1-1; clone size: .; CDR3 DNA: TGTGCCAGCAGCCAACCCGACAGGGTGAACACTGAAGCTTTCTTT; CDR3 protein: CASSQPDRVNTEAFF
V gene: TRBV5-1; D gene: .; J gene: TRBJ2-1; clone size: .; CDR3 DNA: TGCGCCAGCAACTATGCGGGTGAGCAGTTCTTC; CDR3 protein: CASNYAGEQFF
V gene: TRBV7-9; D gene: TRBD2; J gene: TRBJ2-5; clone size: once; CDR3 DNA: TGTGCCAGCAGCTCGGGACTAGCGGGAGGGCCGTGGGAACAAGAGACCCAGTACTTC; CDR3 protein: CASSSGLAGGPWEQETQYF
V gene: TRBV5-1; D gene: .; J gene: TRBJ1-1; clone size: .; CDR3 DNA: TGCGCCAGCAGCTGGGGAAGGAGGTACACTGAAGCTTTCTTT; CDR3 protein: CASSWGRRYTEAFF
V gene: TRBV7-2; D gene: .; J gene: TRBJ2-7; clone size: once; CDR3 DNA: TGTGCCAGCAGCTTAGTCATGGCAGGGCCATACTACGAGCAGTACTTC; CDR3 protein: CASSLVMAGPYYEQYF
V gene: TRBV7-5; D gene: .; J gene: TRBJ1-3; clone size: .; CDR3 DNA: TGTGCCAGAAGCAACGGGACAGGGCCCCAGGATGCTGGAAACACCATATATTTT; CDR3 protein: CARSNGTGPQDAGNTIYF
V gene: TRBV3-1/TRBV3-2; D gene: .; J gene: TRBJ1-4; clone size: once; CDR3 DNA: TGTGCCAGCAGCCAAGATCTGGGAGGGGAGCCTGGTTTT; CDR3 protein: CASSQDLGGEPGF
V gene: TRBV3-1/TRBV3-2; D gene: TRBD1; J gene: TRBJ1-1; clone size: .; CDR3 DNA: TGTGCCAGCAGCCAGAATACAGGGGACACTGAAGCTTTCTTT; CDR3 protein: CASSQNTGDTEAFF
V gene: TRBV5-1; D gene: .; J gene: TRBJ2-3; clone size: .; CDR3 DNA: TGCGCCAGCAGCTTGGCCGGATTAACGGGGGATACGCAGTATTTT; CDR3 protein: CASSLAGLTGDTQYF
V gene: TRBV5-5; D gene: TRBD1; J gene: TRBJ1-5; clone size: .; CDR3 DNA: TGTGCCAGCAGCTTGGCCTACCGGACAGGGGGCGGTCAGCCCCAGCATTTT; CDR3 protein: CASSLAYRTGGGQPQHF
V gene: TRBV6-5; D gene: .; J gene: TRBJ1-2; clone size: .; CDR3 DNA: TGTGCCAGCAGTTACGGCAGGGGTAACTATGGCTACACCTTC; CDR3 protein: CASSYGRGNYGYTF
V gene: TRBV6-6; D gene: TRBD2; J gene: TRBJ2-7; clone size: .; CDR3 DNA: TGTGCCAGCAGTTACCCCCAGCGGGGGGCCTACGAGCAGTACTTC; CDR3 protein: CASSYPQRGAYEQYF
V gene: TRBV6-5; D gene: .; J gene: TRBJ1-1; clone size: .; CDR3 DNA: TGTGCCAGCAGTTACTCGAGGAGGATGAACACTGAAGCTTTCTTT; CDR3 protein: CASSYSRRMNTEAFF
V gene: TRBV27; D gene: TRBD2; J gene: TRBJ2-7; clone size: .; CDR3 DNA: TGTGCCAGCAGTTTCTCCCCCCCCTCTAGCGGGGGCCGCTACGAGCAGTACTTC; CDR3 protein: CASSFSPPSSGGRYEQYF
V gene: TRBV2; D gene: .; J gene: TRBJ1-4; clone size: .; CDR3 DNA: TGTGCCAGCAGCCGGGGTACGGTAGAAAAACTGTTTTTT; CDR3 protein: CASSRGTVEKLFF
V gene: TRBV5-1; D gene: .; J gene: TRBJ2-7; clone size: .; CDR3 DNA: TGCGCCAGCAGCTGGGCCTCGGGGTTGAGCTACGAGCAGTACTTC; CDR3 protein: CASSWASGLSYEQYF
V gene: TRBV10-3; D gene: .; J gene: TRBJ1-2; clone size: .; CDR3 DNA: TGTGCCATCAGTGAGGAGGGCTTCTATGGCTACACCTTC; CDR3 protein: CAISEEGFYGYTF
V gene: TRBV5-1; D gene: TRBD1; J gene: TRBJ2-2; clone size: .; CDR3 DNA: TGCGCCAGCAGCTGGGGCGGGACAGGGAACACCGGGGAGCTGTTTTTT; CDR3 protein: CASSWGGTGNTGELFF
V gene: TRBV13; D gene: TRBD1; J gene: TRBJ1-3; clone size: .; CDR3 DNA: TGTGCCAGCAGCTATTCCGGGACAGGCGACTCTGGAAACACCATATATTTT; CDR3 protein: CASSYSGTGDSGNTIYF
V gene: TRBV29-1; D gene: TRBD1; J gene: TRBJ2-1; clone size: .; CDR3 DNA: TGCAGCGTCCGTACAGGGGGTGAGCAGTTCTTC; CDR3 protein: CSVRTGGEQFF
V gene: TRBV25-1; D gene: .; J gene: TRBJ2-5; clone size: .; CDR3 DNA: TGTGCCAGCAGTGAAGACAGCCAAGAGACCCAGTACTTC; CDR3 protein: CASSEDSQETQYF
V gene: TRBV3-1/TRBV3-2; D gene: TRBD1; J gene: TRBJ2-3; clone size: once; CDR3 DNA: TGTGCCAGCAGCCTAGGGACAGGGCACACAGATACGCAGTATTTT; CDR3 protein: CASSLGTGHTDTQYF
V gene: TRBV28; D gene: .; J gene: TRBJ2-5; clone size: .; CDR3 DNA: TGTGCCAGTAGGGGAAGATCTCAAGAGACCCAGTACTTC; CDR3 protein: CASRGRSQETQYF
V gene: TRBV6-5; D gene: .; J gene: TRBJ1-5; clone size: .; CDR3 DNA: TGTGCCAGCAGTTCCCTTGGGGGGAACGAGCAGCCCCAGCATTTT; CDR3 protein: CASSSLGGNEQPQHF
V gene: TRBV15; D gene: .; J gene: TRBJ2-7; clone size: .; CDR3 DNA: TGTGCCACCAGCAGAGAGTTGGTACAGGGAACCTCCTACGAGCAGTACTTC; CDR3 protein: CATSRELVQGTSYEQYF
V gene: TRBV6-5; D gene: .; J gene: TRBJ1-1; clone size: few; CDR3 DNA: TGTGCCAGCAGTTACCGTGGACGGGGCACTGAAGCTTTCTTT; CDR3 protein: CASSYRGRGTEAFF
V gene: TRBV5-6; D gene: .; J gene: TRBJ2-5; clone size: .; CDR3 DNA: TGTGCCAGCAGCGGCGCTGGCAGGTATGAGACCCAGTACTTC; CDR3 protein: CASSGAGRYETQYF
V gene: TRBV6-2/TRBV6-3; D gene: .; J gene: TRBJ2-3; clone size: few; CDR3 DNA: TGTGCCAGCAGTTACTCAGTACTGATTACAGATACGCAGTATTTT; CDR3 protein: CASSYSVLITDTQYF